A selection of T cell receptor beta chains follows, all from one sample in a study of response to subunit inactivated influenza vaccine. TCRdb independently ran MiXCR on the RT-PCR reads; one entry per CDR3 protein. The sample has more than 450,000 distinct CDR3 sequences, less than 10% seen once. The sample consisted of PBMCs from blood, taken around 25 months after vaccination. The receptors come from a man aged 45 to 75 who received an inactivated influenza vaccine. Each CDR3 is given with its conserved first and last residue. A D gene is named only where the DNA matches it firmly. Not every row has a clone size; where given, it reads once, few, many or a size class.

CDR3 DNA	CDR3 protein	clone size	D gene	V gene	J gene
TGTGCCAGCAGCGTAGCCCCGAGCGGGAGTTTTGGAGATACGCAGTATTTT	CASSVAPSGSFGDTQYF	-	TRBD2	TRBV9	TRBJ2-3
TGCGCCAGCAGCTTGAAAGGTGCAGGGGACACCGGGGAGCTGTTTTTT	CASSLKGAGDTGELFF	many	-	TRBV5-1	TRBJ2-2
TGTGCCAGCAGTTCGCTAGCGGACTACAATGAGCAGTTCTTC	CASSSLADYNEQFF	few	TRBD2	TRBV12-3/TRBV12-4	TRBJ2-1
TGCGCCAGCAGCTGGAGCGGGAAGAGCACAGATACGCAGTATTTT	CASSWSGKSTDTQYF	-	TRBD2	TRBV5-1	TRBJ2-3
TGTGCCAGCCGGGGTCCAGATACGCAGTATTTT	CASRGPDTQYF	many	-	TRBV12-3/TRBV12-4	TRBJ2-3
TGCAGTGCCGGGACTAGCGGGAGCACAGATACGCAGTATTTT	CSAGTSGSTDTQYF	many	TRBD2	TRBV20-1	TRBJ2-3
TGCAGCGTTGTAGCGCGGATCCAGTATTTT	CSVVARIQYF	few	-	TRBV29-1	TRBJ2-3
TGTGCCAGCAGTTTATCCAGCGGGAGGCCCAGCTCCTACAATGAGCAGTTCTTC	CASSLSSGRPSSYNEQFF	-	TRBD2	TRBV28	TRBJ2-1
TGCGGTGCATCCACAGAATCCTACGAGCAGTACTTC	CGASTESYEQYF	few	-	TRBV20-1	TRBJ2-7
TGCGCCACTCTGGACAGGGCGAGATATAATTCACCCCTCCACTTT	CATLDRARYNSPLHF	-	TRBD1	TRBV10-2	TRBJ1-6
TGTGCCATCAGCAGCCCCCTCCTAGCGGGTCGCTCCTACGAGCAGTACTTC	CAISSPLLAGRSYEQYF	few	TRBD2	TRBV10-3	TRBJ2-7
TGCGCCAGCGCACCCAGACAGGGAATGGGAGATACGCAGTATTTT	CASAPRQGMGDTQYF	-	TRBD1	TRBV10-1	TRBJ2-3
TGCGCCAGCAGCCCCCAGGAGGGGGGCTGGAACACCGGGGAGCTGTTTTTT	CASSPQEGGWNTGELFF	-	-	TRBV10-2	TRBJ2-2
TGTGCCAGCAGCCAAGATCTGTGGCAGAGAAACACCGGGGAGCTGTTTTTT	CASSQDLWQRNTGELFF	many	-	TRBV3-1	TRBJ2-2
TGTGCCAGCAGTGAATTCGGGCGGCGAGAAGATACGCAGTATTTT	CASSEFGRREDTQYF	many	-	TRBV2	TRBJ2-3
TGCGCCAGCAGCTTCGAACGTAGGACTAGCAAGTACTTC	CASSFERRTSKYF	few	TRBD2	TRBV5-1	TRBJ2-7
TGTGCCAGCGCTGAGGTGTATCAGCCCCAGCATTTT	CASAEVYQPQHF	-	-	TRBV6-2/TRBV6-3	TRBJ1-5
TGTGCCAGCAGTTTAGGAGGGGGCAGGAATCAGCCCCAGCATTTT	CASSLGGGRNQPQHF	many	TRBD1	TRBV12-3/TRBV12-4	TRBJ1-5
TGTGCCAGCATTGACAGGGTTCGATTCTACGAGCAGTACTTC	CASIDRVRFYEQYF	few	TRBD1	TRBV2	TRBJ2-7
TGTGCCAGCTCACCAGCTGGGCTCGGTAATGAAAAACTGTTTTTT	CASSPAGLGNEKLFF	many	-	TRBV18	TRBJ1-4
TGCAGCGTTGGTTTAAGGGCAGGGGGAGAGAATGAGCAGTTCTTC	CSVGLRAGGENEQFF	-	TRBD1	TRBV29-1	TRBJ2-1
TGTGCCAGCAGTTCTGTCATTTCACGGTTCTACGAGCAGTACTTC	CASSSVISRFYEQYF	many	-	TRBV6-2/TRBV6-3	TRBJ2-7
TGTGCCAGCAGCACCGGACAGACCAATCAGCCCCAGCATTTT	CASSTGQTNQPQHF	few	-	TRBV5-5	TRBJ1-5
TGTGCCAGTAGTATCGTAAGTAGCGGGGGGTCGCGATACTACAATGAGCAGTTCTTC	CASSIVSSGGSRYYNEQFF	-	TRBD2	TRBV19	TRBJ2-1
TGTGCCAGCAGCAAAGACCGGGAACAGACAGAGACCCAGTACTTC	CASSKDREQTETQYF	-	-	TRBV7-2	TRBJ2-5
TGCAGCACCCGGGGCTTGGACGGCTACACCTTC	CSTRGLDGYTF	many	-	TRBV29-1	TRBJ1-2
TGTGCCAGCAGTTCCTGGGACAAGAACACTGAAGCTTTCTTT	CASSSWDKNTEAFF	few	-	TRBV28	TRBJ1-1
TGTGCCAGCAGTAAAGCGGGCAGCTCCTACAATGAGCAGTTCTTC	CASSKAGSSYNEQFF	few	-	TRBV27	TRBJ2-1
TGCGCCAGCAGCTTGGCTAGCGCCTACAATGAGCAGTTCTTC	CASSLASAYNEQFF	-	-	TRBV5-1	TRBJ2-1
TGTGCCAGCAGCTTGGGCGGGAGCCCCTACGAGCAGTACTTC	CASSLGGSPYEQYF	many	TRBD2	TRBV5-6	TRBJ2-7
TGTGCCAGCAGACCGGGACAGGGAGCCTATGGCTACACCTTC	CASRPGQGAYGYTF	-	TRBD1	TRBV2	TRBJ1-2
TGTGCCAGCAGCCAAGCGGGGAGCGCGAACACCGGGGAGCTGTTTTTT	CASSQAGSANTGELFF	few	-	TRBV4-2	TRBJ2-2
TGTGCCAGCAGATGGGGACAGGCGAGCTCCTACGAGCAGTACTTC	CASRWGQASSYEQYF	few	TRBD1	TRBV27	TRBJ2-7
TGTGCCAGCAGTTATAACAGCTACGAGCAGTACTTC	CASSYNSYEQYF	many	-	TRBV6-5	TRBJ2-7
TGCGCCAGCGCCGAGCAGGGACTAGGCCCCAATGAGCAGTTCTTC	CASAEQGLGPNEQFF	many	TRBD2	TRBV5-1	TRBJ2-1
TGCGCCAGCAACCTAGGATCGACAGGGAGCAATGAGCAGTTCTTC	CASNLGSTGSNEQFF	many	TRBD1	TRBV5-1	TRBJ2-1
TGCGCCAGCAGCGCCCAAAACACCGGGGAGCTGTTTTTT	CASSAQNTGELFF	many	-	TRBV5-1	TRBJ2-2
TGTGCCAGCAGCCCCGGGACAGGGAGCGATGAGCAGTTCTTC	CASSPGTGSDEQFF	many	TRBD1	TRBV11-1	TRBJ2-1
TGTGCCATCAGCGATCAAGAGACCCAGTACTTC	CAISDQETQYF	many	-	TRBV10-3	TRBJ2-5
TGTGCCAGCATGTTACGGGGACCCCCCCATGAGCAGTTCTTC	CASMLRGPPHEQFF	-	-	TRBV28	TRBJ2-1
TGTGCCACCAGTGACGCGGACAGGGGGAGGGAGACCCAGTACTTC	CATSDADRGRETQYF	few	TRBD1	TRBV24-1	TRBJ2-5
TGTGCCAGCAGCCCCCTTCGGACGGAATACAATGAGCAGTTCTTC	CASSPLRTEYNEQFF	-	-	TRBV6-1	TRBJ2-1
TGCGCCAGCAGCCCCGGGACTACCAACTACGAGCAGTACTTC	CASSPGTTNYEQYF	few	TRBD2	TRBV5-1	TRBJ2-7
TGTGCCAGCAGCCCCGGGGGCTTCCGGGATACGCAGTATTTT	CASSPGGFRDTQYF	-	-	TRBV7-9	TRBJ2-3
TGTGCCAGCAGGGGGACTAGCGGGGGGTCTTGGACCGGGGAGCTGTTTTTT	CASRGTSGGSWTGELFF	-	TRBD2	TRBV6-1	TRBJ2-2
TGCAGTGCTAGAGTAAGACTAGCTAGTTCCTACGAGCAGTACTTC	CSARVRLASSYEQYF	-	TRBD2	TRBV20-1	TRBJ2-7
TGTGCCACCAGCAGAGGGACAGGGGGTTCACCCCTCCACTTT	CATSRGTGGSPLHF	-	TRBD1	TRBV15	TRBJ1-6
TGCGCCAGCAGCCAGGGACTAGCGGCTTCTTCTAGCACAGATACGCAGTATTTT	CASSQGLAASSSTDTQYF	few	TRBD2	TRBV4-3	TRBJ2-3
TGTGCCAGCAGCCCCCTAATGACACTAGCGAGACAAGAGACCCAGTACTTC	CASSPLMTLARQETQYF	many	TRBD2	TRBV3-1	TRBJ2-5
TGTGCCAGCTCAGTCGGGACCGGGAGCACAGATACGCAGTATTTT	CASSVGTGSTDTQYF	-	-	TRBV18	TRBJ2-3
TGCAGTGCGCCCGAAGCGGGGTACGAGCAGTACTTC	CSAPEAGYEQYF	few	TRBD2	TRBV20-1	TRBJ2-7
TGTGCCAGCAGCGTCCCGGGGAACGAGCAGTACTTC	CASSVPGNEQYF	many	-	TRBV5-4	TRBJ2-7
TGTGCCAGCAGTTCCCAAGGGGGGCCCCTGATAATCTTC	CASSSQGGPLIIF	few	-	TRBV6-5	TRBJ2-1